The present T cell receptor beta chain was sequenced within a study of T cell responses to AZD1222 COVID-19 vaccine. Study observations and caveats: Only 6 or 7 individuals given AZD1222 were seropositive at baseline.

Comments on this clone: What it binds is unknown.

Some clones are missing from TCRdb's copy, which holds only in-frame ones; the method was immunoSEQ multiplex PCR. The sample gives some 99,000 clones, around 84% of which show up once; approximately 15% is in the top ten. This receptor was obtained from an adult who received the AZD1222 COVID-19 vaccine. Specimen: peripheral blood, collected 28 days after the second AZD1222 dose.

Written as DNA, the CDR3 is TGTGCCAGCGGAGAACAGGAGAACACTGAAGCTTTCTTT. Translated: CASGEQENTEAFF. The chain uses TRBV2 and TRBJ1-1; a weak D match, TRBD1 (5 bases). V gave up 8 bases and J gave up 1 base, with 11 bases separating them. The CDR3 length is 13 residues. CDR1 SNHLY and CDR2 FYNNEI come from the germline V gene.